This is a list of T cell receptor beta chains from one sample in a study of shared T cell receptors in the human thymus. Libraries were prepared by immunoSEQ multiplex PCR; TCRdb keeps only in-frame clonotypes and omits some of them. The sample holds 600,000 or so clones, 70% to 90% seen once. These data were also filed under a second study, of human thymus T cells.

The sample consisted of thymocytes. Receptors were obtained from a boy in the first two years of life with a congenital heart defect. Both conserved end residues are part of each CDR3. A D gene is named only where the DNA matches it firmly.

cdr3_aa | cdr3_nt | j_call | d_call | v_call
CASQSGASYNEQFF | TGTGCCAGCCAAAGCGGGGCCTCCTACAATGAGCAGTTCTTC | TRBJ2-1 | TRBD2 | TRBV2
CASSQPRLGRGGNEQFF | TGCGCCAGCAGCCAACCCAGGTTGGGACGGGGGGGCAATGAGCAGTTCTTC | TRBJ2-1 | TRBD2 | TRBV4-1
CASSSTGLAGYEQFF | TGTGCCAGCAGCTCCACCGGACTAGCGGGATATGAGCAGTTCTTC | TRBJ2-1 | TRBD2 | TRBV7-6
CASSLWLAGLTDTQYF | TGTGCCAGCAGCTTGTGGCTAGCGGGGCTCACAGATACGCAGTATTTT | TRBJ2-3 | TRBD2 | TRBV5-4
CAIRLDRETGELFF | TGTGCCATCAGATTGGACAGGGAGACCGGGGAGCTGTTTTTT | TRBJ2-2 | TRBD1 | TRBV10-3
CASSLGTSDSYNEQFF | TGCGCCAGCAGCTTGGGGACTAGCGACTCCTACAATGAGCAGTTCTTC | TRBJ2-1 | TRBD2 | TRBV5-1
CASKRGGHYEQYF | TGTGCCAGCAAACGGGGGGGCCACTACGAGCAGTACTTC | TRBJ2-7 | TRBD2 | TRBV28
CASSKKGTDAYTF | TGTGCCAGCAGTAAGAAGGGGACAGATGCCTACACCTTC | TRBJ1-2 | TRBD1 | TRBV9
CASSYSPGDEQFF | TGTGCCAGCAGTTACTCGCCAGGGGATGAGCAGTTCTTC | TRBJ2-1 | - | TRBV6-6
CASSSDLRLWEQYF | TGCGCCAGCAGCAGTGATTTGCGGTTGTGGGAGCAGTACTTC | TRBJ2-7 | - | TRBV5-1